This paragraph reports one TCR beta chain. The data originate from a study of T cell changes during pregnancy in multiple sclerosis. Sequencing was performed with immunoSEQ multiplex PCR; in TCRdb, only in-frame clones are kept and a portion is missing. The sample records 40,000 to 50,000 clones, around 93% being singletons. The clonotype was recovered from a female donor with multiple sclerosis, enrolled in a pregnancy study. The sample in question was CD8+ T cells from peripheral blood mononuclear cells, obtained in the first trimester of pregnancy.

In DNA, the CDR3 is TGTGCCACCGGAATTAAACGAGCGGGGCACTACGAGCAGTACTTC. It codes for CATGIKRAGHYEQYF. The chain is built from TRBV15 and TRBJ2-7; TRBD2 matches at 7 bases. Trimming removed 8 bases from V and 3 bases from J; junction bases left unmatched: 13. Per germline, CDR1 LNHNV and CDR2 YYDKDF (reference sequence). The CDR3 consists of 15 residues. Filled out from reference TRBV15 and TRBJ2-7, the complete variable domain reads DAMVIQNPRYQVTQFGKPVTLSCSQTLNHNVMYWYQQKSSQAPKLLFHYYDKDFNNEADTPDNFQSRRPNTSFCFLDIRSPGLGDTAMYLCATGIKRAGHYEQYFGPGTRLTVT.